Below are 29 T cell receptor beta chains sequenced from a single sample in a study of CD8+ T cells in alopecia areata. The sequencing template was cDNA reverse transcribed from extracted RNA. The data were produced by immunoSEQ multiplex PCR, yet TCRdb's version contains in-frame clones alone and is incomplete. In the table there are some 150,000 clones, nearly 55% of which are singletons. Indicated treatment: oral pan-JAK inhibitor, 5-10 mg twice daily. The material sequenced was CD8+ T cells sorted from blood, taken at week 4, from a patient treated with tofacitinib. These receptors were taken from a human donor with alopecia areata.

V gene TRBV6-5 combines with J gene TRBJ2-2; possible D gene TRBD1, 5 bases. V was cut by 1 base and J by 4 bases, with 10 bases left in between. This CDR3 comprises 15 residues. The germline V gene encodes CDR1 MNHEY and CDR2 SVGAGI. In nucleotides, the CDR3 is TGTGCCAGCAGTTACTGGCAGGGAAGCACCGGGGAGCTGTTTTTT. This encodes CASSYWQGSTGELFF.

CDR3 nucleotides: TGTGCCAGCTCAGACCGGGACAGACAAGAGACCCAGTACTTC. Its protein is CASSDRDRQETQYF. The rearrangement uses TRBV18 and TRBJ2-5, with 7 bases fitting TRBD1. J gave up 2 bases and V 5 bases, and 5 bases lay outside the gene matches. Germline assignment: CDR1 KGHSH and CDR2 LQKENI. This CDR3 is 14 amino acids long.

The gene calls are TRBV5-6 and TRBJ2-5; unclear D gene. Germline CDR1 and CDR2: SGHDT and YYEEEE. The CDR3 covers 17 residues. V was trimmed by 2 bases and J by 7 bases, leaving 24 bases between them. The CDR3 loop is CASSLDGMAAPIGTQYF. CDR3 sequence (DNA): TGTGCCAGCAGCTTAGATGGGATGGCGGCTCCAATCGGGACCCAGTACTTC.

J is TRBJ2-7 and V is TRBV2; 7 bases match TRBD1. Germline-derived CDR1 and CDR2 are SNHLY and FYNNEI. This CDR3 spans 15 amino acids. Unmatched junction bases numbered 10, after V lost 6 bases and J lost 2 bases. The CDR3 protein is CASRGTASPTYEQYF. The CDR3 region has the DNA TGTGCCAGCAGGGGGACAGCGTCGCCAACCTACGAGCAGTACTTC.

This chain links TRBV6-5 with TRBJ2-2; no reliable D call. The CDR3 contains 13 residues. V dropped 4 bases and J dropped 3 bases, with 6 bases sitting between them. Germline-derived CDR1 and CDR2 are MNHEY and SVGAGI. CDR3 protein: CASSSLDTGELFF. The DNA of the CDR3 is TGTGCCAGCAGTTCCCTTGACACCGGGGAGCTGTTTTTT.

This chain links TRBV27 with TRBJ2-5; no definite D call. Trimming pared 3 bases from V and 6 bases from J, leaving 11 bases between. The CDR3 runs 13 residues. Germline V gives CDR1 MNHEY, CDR2 SMNVEV (reference sequence). CDR3 sequence reads: CASSFSTLKTQYF. The CDR3 nucleotides read TGTGCCAGCAGTTTCAGCACTTTGAAGACCCAGTACTTC.

This sequence joins TRBV5-1 and TRBJ2-1, with a tentative D call TRBD1 (5 bases). Germline-derived CDR1 and CDR2 are SGHRS and YFSETQ. This CDR3 spans 13 amino acids. Trimming removed 0 bases at V and 8 bases at J, with 9 bases between. CDR3 nucleotide sequence: TGCGCCAGCAGCTTGGCCCCCAGGGATGAGCAGTTCTTC. This codes for CASSLAPRDEQFF.

In this sample, this clone turned up a few times. The chain carries TRBV5-1 and TRBJ2-2; weak D call: TRBD1 (6 bases). The germline gives CDR1 SGHRS, CDR2 YFSETQ. The CDR3 length is 17 residues. With 1 base removed from V and 0 bases from J, the gap between germline ends came to 13 bases. This CDR3 is CASSLPEDSANTGELFF. Written as DNA, the CDR3 is TGCGCCAGCAGCTTGCCAGAGGACAGCGCGAACACCGGGGAGCTGTTTTTT.

The chain uses TRBV5-4 and TRBJ2-5; the match to TRBD2 covers 7 bases. The trim removed 0 bases at V and 1 base at J, leaving 6 bases unmatched. The CDR3 covers 16 residues. The germline V gene has CDR1 SGHNT and CDR2 YYREEE (reference sequence). CDR3 in amino acids: CASSLAGEGLQETQYF. DNA of the CDR3: TGTGCCAGCAGCTTGGCCGGGGAGGGTCTCCAAGAGACCCAGTACTTC.

The chain links TRBV19 to TRBJ1-1; 8 bases agree with TRBD1. V was clipped by 5 bases and J by 6 bases; unmatched bases: 2. The CDR3 is 12 amino acids. Per germline, CDR1 LNHDA and CDR2 SQIVND (reference sequence). The CDR3 region is CASSPGGPEAFF. The CDR3 coding sequence is TGTGCCAGTAGTCCAGGGGGCCCTGAAGCTTTCTTT.

This clone was found a few times. The gene calls are TRBV5-1 and TRBJ2-4; D is uncertain. The germline gives CDR1 SGHRS, CDR2 YFSETQ. The CDR3 contains 16 residues. The ends were cut back, 0 bases at V and 3 bases at J, with 13 bases in the middle. CDR3 residues: CASSLGLKVDKNIQYF. Written as DNA, the CDR3 is TGCGCCAGCAGCTTGGGACTCAAGGTTGACAAAAACATTCAGTACTTC.

The rearrangement links TRBV5-1 to TRBJ2-1; 12 bases map to TRBD1. Germline CDR1 SGHRS, CDR2 YFSETQ. The J segment lost 8 bases and the V segment lost 4 bases, leaving 10 bases of the junction unmatched. The CDR3 covers 16 residues. The CDR3, as DNA: TGCGCCAGCAGCCAACAGGGACAGGGGGCTAGGGATGAGCAGTTCTTC. This sequence encodes CASSQQGQGARDEQFF.

This clone has a handful of counts. V and J are TRBV27 and TRBJ2-7; D is perhaps TRBD1 (5 bases). Trimming took 3 bases from V and 6 from J, leaving 12 bases between them. CDR3 length: 13 amino acids. Per the germline V gene, CDR1 is MNHEY and CDR2 is SMNVEV (reference sequence). The CDR3 is CASSFNGAPEQYF. The CDR3 region has the DNA TGTGCCAGCAGTTTCAATGGGGCGCCCGAGCAGTACTTC.

The chain employs TRBV7-2 and TRBJ1-5; 8 bases agree with TRBD1. J was trimmed by 2 bases and V by 5 bases; bases with no gene match: 8. This CDR3 is built from 16 residues. Germline-derived CDR1 and CDR2 are SGHTA and FQGNSA. The CDR3 coding sequence is TGTGCCAGCAGCCCGTCAGGGGGCGAGGGCAATCAGCCCCAGCATTTT. Translated, it gives CASSPSGGEGNQPQHF.

V gene TRBV6-1 combines with J gene TRBJ1-1, with a weak D call TRBD1 (5 bases). Per germline, CDR1 MNHNS and CDR2 SASEGT. This CDR3 is built from 16 residues. V lost 2 bases to trimming and J lost 4 bases, with 17 bases between them. The CDR3 spells CASSESMSGGTTEAFF. CDR3 DNA: TGTGCCAGCAGTGAATCCATGAGCGGGGGGACCACTGAAGCTTTCTTT.

This chain uses TRBV10-3 with TRBJ2-5, with TRBD2 as a possible D gene (6 bases). The CDR3 length is 16 residues. Germline-derived CDR1 and CDR2 are ENHRY and SYGVKD. V was clipped by 3 bases and J by 3 bases, with 17 bases between them. Written as DNA, the CDR3 is TGTGCCATCAGTGAAGGCTTCCCGGAGGGGAAAGAGACCCAGTACTTC. It translates to CAISEGFPEGKETQYF.

A few counts support this clone. The rearrangement links TRBV7-9 to TRBJ1-2; 7 bases agree with TRBD1. The CDR3 is 14 amino acids. Germline loops: CDR1 SEHNR, CDR2 FQNEAQ (reference sequence). With V trimmed by 5 bases and J by 4 bases, 7 bases remained unmatched. The CDR3 here is CASSATGLAYGYTF. The CDR3 DNA sequence: TGTGCCAGCAGCGCGACAGGGCTCGCCTATGGCTACACCTTC.

This clone was counted a few times. The V call is TRBV27, the J call TRBJ2-3, with D unclear. CDR1 and CDR2 (germline): MNHEY, SMNVEV (reference sequence). There are 13 residues in the CDR3. Trimming pared 2 bases from V and 2 bases from J, leaving 5 bases between. For the CDR3, the DNA is TGTGCCAGCAGTTTAATACTCACAGATACGCAGTATTTT. It specifies CASSLILTDTQYF.

This clone was seen only a few times. The chain joins TRBV4-2 to TRBJ1-4; D unclear. The CDR3 sequence is 12 residues long. The germline gives CDR1 LGHNA, CDR2 YNFKEQ. V lost 4 bases and J lost 7, with 7 bases in between. The CDR3: CASSRNSEKLFF. CDR3 coding DNA: TGTGCCAGCAGCCGAAACAGTGAAAAACTGTTTTTT.

V and J are TRBV13 and TRBJ2-2, with 8 bases identical to TRBD2. V gave up 1 base and J gave up 2 bases; unmatched junction bases: 6. The CDR3 sequence is 17 residues long. Germline CDR1 is PRHDT and CDR2 is FYEKMQ (reference sequence). The CDR3 is CASSLVQLADNTGELFF. The DNA for the CDR3 is TGTGCCAGCAGCTTAGTACAACTAGCGGATAACACCGGGGAGCTGTTTTTT.

The gene calls are TRBV29-1 and TRBJ2-7, with D possibly matching TRBD1 (6 bases). V dropped 0 bases and J dropped 4 bases, with 13 bases sitting between them. The germline V gene has CDR1 SQVTM and CDR2 ANQGSEA. This CDR3 region has 14 residues. The CDR3 spells CSVEDPMGAYEQYF. CDR3 DNA: TGCAGCGTTGAAGACCCCATGGGGGCGTACGAGCAGTACTTC.

This clone was counted a few times. V and J are TRBV19 and TRBJ2-3; no clear D gene. This CDR3 is built from 11 residues. Trimming stripped 9 bases from V and 5 bases from J, with 9 bases between. The germline V gene encodes CDR1 LNHDA and CDR2 SQIVND (reference sequence). In DNA form, the CDR3 reads TGTGCCAGCAGTGCCCAAGATACGCAGTATTTT. Amino acids: CASSAQDTQYF.

This clone has only a few counts. V is TRBV12-5 and J is TRBJ1-1, with a weak D call TRBD1 (6 bases). The CDR3 length is 17 residues. The V end was cut by 1 base, the J end by 1 base, with 16 bases between. Germline V gene data show CDR1 as LGHNT and CDR2 as FRNRAP. In DNA, the CDR3 is TGTGCTAGTGGTTTGGCCCTTGGGGGCGCGGGGAACACTGAAGCTTTCTTT. Protein: CASGLALGGAGNTEAFF. The whole variable domain, remainder taken from reference TRBV12-5 and TRBJ1-1, is DARVTQTPRHKVTEMGQEVTMRCQPILGHNTVFWYRQTMMQGLELLAYFRNRAPLDDSGMPKDRFSAEMPDATLATLKIQPSEPRDSAVYFCASGLALGGAGNTEAFFGQGTRLTVV.

The chain uses TRBV5-6 and TRBJ2-6; no clear D gene. Trimming stripped 4 bases from V and 6 bases from J, with 8 bases between. From germline, CDR1 is SGHDT and CDR2 YYEEEE. The CDR3 extends over 13 amino acids. Here the CDR3 DNA reads TGTGCCAGCAGCCGGCCGGCGGCCAACGTCCTGACTTTC. It translates to CASSRPAANVLTF.

This clone was observed a few times. This chain connects TRBV19 to TRBJ1-1, with no clear D. CDR1 is LNHDA, CDR2 SQIVND, per germline (reference sequence). This CDR3 spans 14 amino acids. Trimming shortened V by 4 bases and J by 0 bases, and 9 bases separated the two germline ends. The CDR3 here is CASSKTAMNTEAFF. CDR3 bases: TGTGCCAGTAGTAAGACTGCGATGAACACTGAAGCTTTCTTT.

V and J are TRBV7-9 and TRBJ2-7; D perhaps matches TRBD2 (6 bases). The CDR3 totals 13 residues. In germline, CDR1 is SEHNR, CDR2 FQNEAQ (reference sequence). V was cut by 1 base and J by 4 bases, with 8 bases left in between. CDR3 bases: TGTGCCAGCAGCTTAGGGAGGGATTACGAGCAGTACTTC. It codes for CASSLGRDYEQYF.

The J gene is TRBJ2-2, the V gene TRBV2; D might be TRBD2 (5 bases). Per germline, CDR1 SNHLY and CDR2 FYNNEI. Trimming shortened V by 7 bases and J by 4 bases, and 7 bases separated the two germline ends. The CDR3 extends over 12 amino acids. CDR3 residues: CASIRGTGELFF. The CDR3 region has the DNA TGTGCCAGCATTCGGGGCACCGGGGAGCTGTTTTTT.

The chain is built from TRBV29-1 and TRBJ2-5; 7 nucleotides line up with TRBD2. The CDR3 loop spans 12 amino acids. Germline V gene lookup returns CDR1 SQVTM and CDR2 ANQGSEA. The V and J ends lost 6 bases and 7 bases, in that order; junction bases with no gene match: 8. CDR3 in amino acids: CSVVTRGLTQYF. The CDR3 coding sequence is TGCAGCGTCGTTACGCGGGGGTTGACCCAGTACTTC.

The V call is TRBV5-1, the J call TRBJ2-2; D not resolved. V lost 0 bases to trimming and J lost 7 bases, with 10 bases between them. Per germline, CDR1 SGHRS and CDR2 YFSETQ. CDR3 length: 14 residues. CDR3 residues: CASSLGILGGELFF. The CDR3 bases are TGCGCCAGCAGCTTGGGAATACTCGGCGGGGAGCTGTTTTTT.